The present entry profiles one TCR beta chain with its context. The data belong to a study of patients and donors after allogeneic stem cell transplantation. The CDR3 runs to 15 residues. Trimming took 0 bases from V and 3 from J; bases not matched to a gene: 4. The germline gives CDR1 MNHEY, CDR2 SMNVEV (reference sequence). Each CDR3 protein gets one entry after TCRdb re-called the RT-PCR reads with MiXCR. The table has roughly 140,000 distinct CDR3 sequences, about 36% seen once. This receptor was obtained from a human donor who was either an allogeneic HSCT recipient or a stem cell or donor lymphocyte infusion donor (not recorded which). It is not recorded whose cells these are; they may come from a transplant donor. The chain employs TRBV27 and TRBJ1-1; the match to TRBD1 covers 7 bases. The specimen was blood, either unsorted or a sorted T cell fraction (not recorded which). For the CDR3, the DNA is TGTGCCAGCAGTTTATCGGCGGGACAGTACACTGAAGCTTTCTTT. This codes for CASSLSAGQYTEAFF.